These 29 T cell receptor beta chains came from one sample sequenced in a study of blood T cell repertoires in COVID-19. Profiled with immunoSEQ multiplex PCR; TCRdb holds only in-frame clones, not every one. This repertoire shows 65,000 to 95,000 clones, 65% to 90% found once; its top ten account for about a fifth. Source material: peripheral blood. The origin of the receptors is a woman between 50 and 59 years old with acute or convalescent COVID-19.

This clone appeared a single time. This rearrangement joins TRBV3-1 (or the pseudogene TRBV3-2) to TRBJ2-7, with D maybe TRBD2 (5 bases). Germline V gene data show CDR1 as LGHDT and CDR2 as YNNKEL (reference sequence). The CDR3 extends over 15 amino acids. Between the trimmed V and J ends, which lost 3 bases and 5 bases, there was a span of 17 bases. CDR3: CASSHDSSGIHEQYF. The CDR3 nucleotides are TGTGCCAGCAGCCATGATAGCTCGGGGATCCACGAGCAGTACTTC.

This chain uses TRBV18 with TRBJ1-1, with TRBD1 matching 9 bases. CDR3 length: 15 residues. CDR1 and CDR2 (germline): KGHSH, LQKENI. V lost 4 bases to trimming and J lost 4 bases; unmatched junction nucleotides: 7. CDR3 in DNA: TGTGCCAGCTCACAGCTGACGGGACAGGGCACTGAAGCTTTCTTT. It yields the protein CASSQLTGQGTEAFF.

This chain joins TRBV7-6 and TRBJ1-5; tentatively, D is TRBD1 (6 bases). Trimming took 0 bases from V and 6 from J, leaving 12 bases between them. The CDR3 has 15 residues. CDR1 and CDR2 from the germline V gene are SGHVS and FNYEAQ. CDR3 loop: CASSLAAGEGQPQHF. The CDR3 DNA reads as TGTGCCAGCAGCTTAGCGGCAGGGGAGGGTCAGCCCCAGCATTTT. Variable domain in full (rest from reference TRBV7-6 and TRBJ1-5): GAGVSQSPRYKVTKRGQDVALRCDPISGHVSLYWYRQALGQGPEFLTYFNYEAQQDKSGLPNDRFSAERPEGSISTLTIQRTEQRDSAMYRCASSLAAGEGQPQHFGDGTRLSIL.

The chain carries TRBV30 and TRBJ2-7; weak D call: TRBD1 (6 bases). The CDR3 extends over 14 amino acids. Germline CDR1 reads GTSNPN; CDR2 reads SVGIG (reference sequence). The V end was cut by 3 bases, the J end by 2 bases, with 14 bases between. The CDR3 DNA is TGTGCCTGGAGGAACAGGGTTCTACCCTACGAGCAGTACTTC. Translated: CAWRNRVLPYEQYF.

This chain joins TRBV4-1 and TRBJ2-1, with D perhaps TRBD2 (6 bases). The CDR3 contains 14 residues. Germline CDR1 and CDR2: MGHRA and YSYEKL. With 1 base removed from V and 4 bases from J, the gap between germline ends came to 8 bases. CDR3 in amino acids: CASSQAGLYNEQFF. The CDR3 coding sequence is TGCGCCAGCAGCCAAGCGGGACTGTACAATGAGCAGTTCTTC.

V is TRBV6-2 or TRBV6-3 and J is TRBJ1-1; D not resolved. There are 12 residues in the CDR3. V was pared by 3 bases and J by 1 base, with 3 bases between. CDR1 is MNHEY and CDR2 is SVGEGT in the germline V gene. The CDR3 protein is CASSYRNTEAFF. Written as DNA, the CDR3 is TGTGCCAGCAGTTATAGGAACACTGAAGCTTTCTTT.

This clone was recorded once. V usage is TRBV2 and J usage is TRBJ1-1; TRBD1 agrees at 8 bases. Trimming cost V 6 bases and J 2 bases; bases outside gene matches: 11. Germline assignment: CDR1 SNHLY and CDR2 FYNNEI. There are 16 residues in the CDR3. The CDR3 spells CASRESRDRRNTEAFF. For the CDR3, the DNA is TGTGCCAGCAGGGAAAGCCGGGACAGGCGAAACACTGAAGCTTTCTTT.

This chain connects TRBV5-1 to TRBJ2-2; D gene uncertain. The CDR3 covers 15 residues. V lost 0 bases and J 6 bases, leaving 12 bases between the germline ends. Germline CDR1 and CDR2: SGHRS and YFSETQ. The CDR3 protein is CASSLVLAVSGELFF. The DNA for the CDR3 is TGCGCCAGCAGCTTGGTATTAGCCGTTTCCGGGGAGCTGTTTTTT.

The J gene is TRBJ1-1, the V gene TRBV2; no clear D gene. CDR1 is SNHLY and CDR2 is FYNNEI in the germline V gene. The CDR3 covers 13 residues. Trimming took off 3 bases at V and 6 bases at J, with 11 bases between the two ends. DNA of the CDR3: TGTGCCAGCAGTGATTCCCAGTTTTCTGAAGCTTTCTTT. Its translation: CASSDSQFSEAFF. Full variable domain (outside the CDR3, taken from reference TRBV2 and TRBJ1-1): EPEVTQTPSHQVTQMGQEVILRCVPISNHLYFYWYRQILGQKVEFLVSFYNNEISEKSEIFDDQFSVERPDGSNFTLKIRSTKLEDSAMYFCASSDSQFSEAFFGQGTRLTVV.

V gene TRBV7-8 combines with J gene TRBJ2-1; D may be TRBD1 (5 bases). V lost 6 bases and J lost 8, with 17 bases in between. CDR3 length: 14 amino acids. The germline CDR1 and CDR2 sequences are SGHVS and FQNEAQ. The CDR3, as DNA: TGTGCCAGCAGTCGGAACCCGAAAGGGGATGAGCAGTTCTTC. Translating gives CASSRNPKGDEQFF.

The CDR3 coding sequence is TGTGCCAGCAGCCACTTCGGGACATCCACCGGGGAGCTGTTTTTT. Encoded protein: CASSHFGTSTGELFF. The rearrangement joins TRBV11-2 to TRBJ2-2, with D possibly matching TRBD1 (6 bases). This CDR3 has 15 amino acids. V was clipped by 5 bases and J by 4 bases, with 14 bases between them. Germline V gives CDR1 SGHAT, CDR2 FQNNGV.

The J gene is TRBJ2-7, the V gene TRBV6-6, with TRBD1 matching over 7 bases. The junction had 1 base not matched to a gene; V was cut back by 8 bases and J by 0 bases. CDR1 and CDR2 from the germline V gene are MNHNY and SVGAGI (reference sequence). The CDR3 runs 12 residues. CDR3 nucleotide sequence: TGTGCCAGCGGGGACAGCTCCTACGAGCAGTACTTC. It translates to CASGDSSYEQYF.

This chain connects TRBV28 to TRBJ1-5, with D perhaps TRBD1 (5 bases). Germline V gene lookup returns CDR1 MDHEN and CDR2 SYDVKM. This CDR3 is 15 amino acids long. Deletions cut 3 bases from V and 3 bases from J, with 12 bases between. For the CDR3, the DNA is TGTGCCAGCAGTTTTATGCTGGGGCCCAATCAGCCCCAGCATTTT. Translation gives CASSFMLGPNQPQHF.

The rearrangement joins TRBV6-5 to TRBJ2-7, with unresolved D. The germline V and J ends were trimmed by 8 bases and 6 bases, with 14 bases remaining between them. The CDR3 sequence is 12 residues long. Germline assignment: CDR1 MNHEY and CDR2 SVGAGI. The chain's CDR3 is CASGQPGGEQYF. In DNA form, the CDR3 reads TGTGCCAGCGGGCAGCCTGGTGGCGAGCAGTACTTC.

This rearrangement joins TRBV4-1 to TRBJ2-5; tentative D call: TRBD2 (5 bases). V was pared by 8 bases and J by 4 bases, with 17 bases between. Germline-derived CDR1 and CDR2 are MGHRA and YSYEKL. This CDR3 region has 14 residues. CDR3 protein: CASSGGLKRETQYF. The CDR3 DNA sequence: TGCGCCAGCTCCGGAGGCCTGAAACGAGAGACCCAGTACTTC.

The chain is built from TRBV19 and TRBJ2-1; 12 bases line up with TRBD2. The CDR3 is 18 amino acids. Trimming at V came to 5 bases and at J to 9 bases, leaving 17 bases not matched to a gene. Germline values: CDR1 LNHDA, CDR2 SQIVND (reference sequence). CDR3 nucleotide sequence: TGTGCCAGTAGTCGGTCAGGACTAGCGGGGTGGGGGCAGTTTGAGCAGTTCTTC. This translates into CASSRSGLAGWGQFEQFF.

The chain combines TRBV6-5 with TRBJ2-7, with a weak D call TRBD2 (5 bases). CDR3 length equals 12 residues. Trimming cost V 8 bases and J 2 bases, with 10 bases left between them. From germline, CDR1 is MNHEY and CDR2 SVGAGI. In nucleotides, the CDR3 is TGTGCCAGCGGGGAGTTCCCCTACGAGCAGTACTTC. Its protein is CASGEFPYEQYF.

The V gene is TRBV12-3 or TRBV12-4, the J gene TRBJ2-7, with D hard to call. The CDR3 is made up of 12 amino acids. V lost 3 bases, J lost 5 bases, and 8 bases lay in between. DNA for the CDR3: TGTGCCAGCAGTTTCTTCCGTAACGAGCAGTACTTC. Residues: CASSFFRNEQYF.

The gene calls are TRBV12-5 and TRBJ1-2; the D gene is possibly TRBD1 (6 bases). The germline V gene encodes CDR1 LGHNT and CDR2 FRNRAP. V lost 5 bases and J lost 0, with 13 bases in between. The CDR3 extends over 15 amino acids. The CDR3 coding sequence is TGTGCTAGTGGTCCCCGGGACACTACTAACTATGGCTACACCTTC. It codes for CASGPRDTTNYGYTF.

This clone has just one count. This chain uses TRBV12-3 or TRBV12-4 with TRBJ2-7, with 9 bases lining up with TRBD1. CDR3 length: 13 residues. Trimming took 6 bases from V and 6 from J; bases not matched to a gene: 6. Here the CDR3 reads CASSGQGWSEQYF. The CDR3 nucleotides are TGTGCCAGCAGCGGACAGGGGTGGTCCGAGCAGTACTTC.

The V and J genes are TRBV6-6 and TRBJ1-2, with 8 nucleotides matching TRBD1. CDR1 MNHNY and CDR2 SVGAGI come from the germline V gene (reference sequence). Trimming cost V 4 bases and J 4 bases; bases outside gene matches: 2. This CDR3 spans 13 amino acids. The CDR3 sequence is CASSWGTGYGYTF. The CDR3 DNA is TGTGCCAGCAGTTGGGGGACAGGCTATGGCTACACCTTC.

The CDR3 nucleotides read TGTGCCAGCAGCCTTAGGGGTCAGACAGGGGCCCAGCATTTT. This sequence encodes CASSLRGQTGAQHF. The chain employs TRBV7-2 and TRBJ1-5; 8 nucleotides match TRBD1. CDR1 is SGHTA and CDR2 is FQGNSA in the germline V gene. CDR3 size: 14 residues. Unmatched junction bases numbered 11, after V lost 5 bases and J lost 11 bases. The full variable domain, its missing parts supplied by reference TRBV7-2 and TRBJ1-5, is GAGVSQSPSNKVTEKGKDVELRCDPISGHTALYWYRQSLGQGLEFLIYFQGNSAPDKSGLPSDRFSAERTGGSVSTLTIQRTQQEDSAVYLCASSLRGQTGAQHFGDGTRLSIL.

The chain has TRBV5-4 and TRBJ1-2; D uncertain. CDR1 is SGHNT, CDR2 YYREEE, per germline (reference sequence). The V end lost 3 bases, the J end lost 10 bases, and 16 bases lay between the germline ends. The CDR3 spans 13 residues. The CDR3 here is CASSSKRIGFYTF. CDR3 coding DNA: TGTGCCAGCAGCTCGAAGCGGATCGGATTCTACACCTTC.

V gene TRBV18 combines with J gene TRBJ1-4, with 7 bases aligning to TRBD1. This CDR3 is built from 17 residues. CDR1 and CDR2 (germline): KGHSH, LQKENI. The ends lost 2 bases at V and 7 bases at J; junction bases unmatched: 13. CDR3 sequence reads: CASSPRPGRDSGEKLFF. CDR3 nucleotide sequence: TGTGCCAGCTCACCAAGGCCAGGACGGGACAGCGGTGAAAAACTGTTTTTT.

This sequence joins TRBV29-1 and TRBJ1-1; 7 bases align to TRBD1. The CDR3 contains 13 residues. Germline CDR1 and CDR2: SQVTM and ANQGSEA. V lost 8 bases to trimming and J lost 1 base; unmatched junction nucleotides: 7. The CDR3 DNA reads as TGCAGCATCCGGACAGGCTGGAACACTGAAGCTTTCTTT. Its protein is CSIRTGWNTEAFF.

The genes are TRBV7-2 and TRBJ2-1; TRBD1 aligns across 7 bases. Looked up from germline, CDR1 is SGHTA and CDR2 is FQGNSA. With V trimmed by 5 bases and J by 9 bases, 10 bases remained unmatched. The CDR3 is 14 amino acids. CDR3 DNA: TGTGCCAGCAGCCTTTCGACAGGGAAGGGTGAGCAGTTCTTC. This translates into CASSLSTGKGEQFF.

The CDR3 nucleotides read TGTGCCAGCAGCTTCGGGAGTCTAGCGGGGTCCGGGGAGCTGTTTTTT. It codes for CASSFGSLAGSGELFF. This chain joins TRBV7-2 and TRBJ2-2, with 9 bases that match TRBD2. CDR3 size: 16 residues. Trimming at V came to 3 bases and at J to 6 bases, leaving 8 bases not matched to a gene. Germline V gene sequence: CDR1 SGHTA, CDR2 FQGNSA.

This chain links TRBV28 with TRBJ2-1; 14 nucleotides agree with TRBD2. This CDR3 is 18 amino acids long. V dropped 4 bases and J dropped 0; count of bases not matched to a gene: 5. Germline CDR1 is MDHEN and CDR2 is SYDVKM. CDR3 amino acids: CASSSGLAGVSSYNEQFF. In DNA, the CDR3 is TGTGCCAGCAGTTCGGGACTAGCGGGGGTTAGCTCCTACAATGAGCAGTTCTTC.

In its sample, this clone was seen once. J is TRBJ1-4 and V is TRBV30; D perhaps matches TRBD1 (5 bases). The germline V and J ends were trimmed by 3 bases and 0 bases, with 23 bases remaining between them. CDR1 and CDR2 from the germline V gene are GTSNPN and SVGIG (reference sequence). The CDR3 runs 19 residues. The CDR3 here is CAWRALRGKTSATNEKLFF. In DNA form, the CDR3 reads TGTGCCTGGAGAGCCCTCCGGGGGAAGACAAGTGCAACTAATGAAAAACTGTTTTTT.